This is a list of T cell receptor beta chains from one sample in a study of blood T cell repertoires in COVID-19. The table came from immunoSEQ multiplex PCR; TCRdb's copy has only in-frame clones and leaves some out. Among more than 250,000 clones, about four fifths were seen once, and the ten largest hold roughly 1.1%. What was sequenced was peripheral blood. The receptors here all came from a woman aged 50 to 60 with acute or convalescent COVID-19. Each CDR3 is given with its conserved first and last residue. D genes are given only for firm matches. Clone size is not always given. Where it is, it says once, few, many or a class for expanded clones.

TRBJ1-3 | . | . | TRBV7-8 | TGTGCCAGCAGCTCCCGGCGGCAGGGACAATTTGGAAACACCATATATTTT | CASSSRRQGQFGNTIYF
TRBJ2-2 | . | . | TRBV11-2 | TGTGCCAGCAGCTTAGATTCCCCAACGAACACCGGGGAGCTGTTTTTT | CASSLDSPTNTGELFF
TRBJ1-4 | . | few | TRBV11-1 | TGTGCCAGCAGCCCCCTCAGGGGCCGGAATGAAAAACTGTTTTTT | CASSPLRGRNEKLFF
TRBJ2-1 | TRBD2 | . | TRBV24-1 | TGTGCCACCAGTGATCCGGGGGGAGGGTACAATGAGCAGTTCTTC | CATSDPGGGYNEQFF
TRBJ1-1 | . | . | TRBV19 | TGTGCCAGTAGTATAGGGGTGGGCGAAGAAGCTTTCTTT | CASSIGVGEEAFF
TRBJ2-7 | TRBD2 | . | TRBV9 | TGTGCCAGCAGCCCAGGCGGACTAGCGGGGATCTACGAGCAGTACTTC | CASSPGGLAGIYEQYF
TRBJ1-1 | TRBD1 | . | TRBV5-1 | TGCGCCAGCAGCACACTAGGGGGCGTGTACACTGAAGCTTTCTTT | CASSTLGGVYTEAFF
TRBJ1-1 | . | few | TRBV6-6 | TGTGCCAGCAGCCTCACAGGGCCGGACACTGAAGCTTTCTTT | CASSLTGPDTEAFF
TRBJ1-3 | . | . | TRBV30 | TGTGCCTGGAGTGTCCTGACAGCCCGCTCTGGAAACACCATATATTTT | CAWSVLTARSGNTIYF
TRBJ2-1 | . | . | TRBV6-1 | TGTGCCAGCAGTGAACACATAGCCGTCAATGAGCAGTTCTTC | CASSEHIAVNEQFF
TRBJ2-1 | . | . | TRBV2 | TGTGCCAGCAGTGGAGAGGGTAGCTCCTACAATGAGCAGTTCTTC | CASSGEGSSYNEQFF
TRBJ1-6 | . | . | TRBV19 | TGTGCCAGTAGTATCGGACGGGGGAGTAATAATTCACCCCTCCACTTT | CASSIGRGSNNSPLHF
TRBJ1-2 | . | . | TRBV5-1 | TGCGCCAGCAGCTTGGCAGGGGTTGTCTATGGCTACACCTTC | CASSLAGVVYGYTF
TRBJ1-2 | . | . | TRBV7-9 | TGTGCCAGCAGCTTAGCGCGGGAATCGGGCTACACCTTC | CASSLARESGYTF
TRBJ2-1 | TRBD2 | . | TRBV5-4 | TGTGCCAGCAGCTCGAATTTGGGGGGGGTGGCCTACAATGAGCAGTTCTTC | CASSSNLGGVAYNEQFF
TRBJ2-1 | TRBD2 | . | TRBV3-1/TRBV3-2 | TGTGCCAGCAGCCAAGATTCAGCGGGGGCCAACAATGAGCAGTTCTTC | CASSQDSAGANNEQFF
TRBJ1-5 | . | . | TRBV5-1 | TGCGCCAGCAGCTTGGGGAGTCCCGCGGGGCAACAGCCCCAGCATTTT | CASSLGSPAGQQPQHF
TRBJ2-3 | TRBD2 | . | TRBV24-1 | TGTGCCACCAGTGATCGGGGGGACCGGGCCACAGATACGCAGTATTTT | CATSDRGDRATDTQYF
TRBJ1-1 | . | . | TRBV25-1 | TGTGCCAGCAGTCACCCAGGAGGGGGGGCTGAAGCTTTCTTT | CASSHPGGGAEAFF
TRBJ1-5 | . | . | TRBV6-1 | TGTGCCAGCAGTGAACAGGCTTCTTTGGGTCAGCCCCAGCATTTT | CASSEQASLGQPQHF
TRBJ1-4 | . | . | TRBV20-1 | TGCAGTGCTAGTACGACTAGGGTGAATGAAAAACTGTTTTTT | CSASTTRVNEKLFF
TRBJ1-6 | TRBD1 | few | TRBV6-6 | TGTGCCAGCAGTACAGGGGATAATTCACCCCTCCACTTT | CASSTGDNSPLHF
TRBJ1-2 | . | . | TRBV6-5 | TGTGCCAGCACCCAAGCGGGGAAAAACTATGGCTACACCTTC | CASTQAGKNYGYTF
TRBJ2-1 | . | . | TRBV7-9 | TGTGCCAGCAGCTTAGGACCGGGGTCCTACAATGAGCAGTTCTTC | CASSLGPGSYNEQFF
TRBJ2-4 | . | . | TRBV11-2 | TGTGCCAGCAGCTTAGATCCGCGACTAGCCAAAAACATTCAGTACTTC | CASSLDPRLAKNIQYF
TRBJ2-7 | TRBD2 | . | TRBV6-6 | TGTGCCAGCAGTGTCCCTACTAGCGGGGATTCCGAGCAGTACTTC | CASSVPTSGDSEQYF
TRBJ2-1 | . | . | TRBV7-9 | TGTGCCAGCAGCTTAGAATCGGGAAATGAGCAGTTCTTC | CASSLESGNEQFF
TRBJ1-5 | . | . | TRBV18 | TGTGCCAGCTCAACGACGGGGGGATACCAGCCCCAGCATTTT | CASSTTGGYQPQHF
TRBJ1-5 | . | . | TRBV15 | TGTGCCACCAGCAGAGATCCGGGGGACCCCCAGCATTTT | CATSRDPGDPQHF
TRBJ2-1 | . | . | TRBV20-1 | TGCAGTGCTAGTTCACAGAGCCACTACAATGAGCAGTTCTTC | CSASSQSHYNEQFF
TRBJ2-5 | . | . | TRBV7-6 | TGTGCCAGCAGCGGGCCCTGGGAGACCCAGTACTTC | CASSGPWETQYF
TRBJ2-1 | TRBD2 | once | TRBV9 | TGTGCCAGCAGCGTAGTCGGGACTAGCCTCGGCTACAATGAGCAGTTCTTC | CASSVVGTSLGYNEQFF
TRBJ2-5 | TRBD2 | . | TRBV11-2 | TGTGCCAGCAGCGTTAGCGGGGGGGCACCAGAGGAGACCCAGTACTTC | CASSVSGGAPEETQYF
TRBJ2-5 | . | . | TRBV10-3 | TGTGCCATCAGTGAGTCGATTTTTCGGGGTTCACAAGAGACCCAGTACTTC | CAISESIFRGSQETQYF
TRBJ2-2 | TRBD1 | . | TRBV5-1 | TGCGCCAGCAGCCTCAACCCGGGACAGGGGCCAACGGGAACCGGGGAGCTGTTTTTT | CASSLNPGQGPTGTGELFF
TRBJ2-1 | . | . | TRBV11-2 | TGTGCCAGCAGCCCTTACCGGGACATTGCCAATGAGCAGTTCTTC | CASSPYRDIANEQFF
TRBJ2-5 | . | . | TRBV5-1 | TGCGCCAGCAGGTATTCCCAAGAGACCCAGTACTTC | CASRYSQETQYF
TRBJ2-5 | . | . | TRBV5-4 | TGTGCCAGCAGCTCTCCCTGGGGGACACAAGAGACCCAGTACTTC | CASSSPWGTQETQYF
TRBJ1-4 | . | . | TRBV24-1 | TGTGCCACCAGTGACTCTACAGGAACTAATGAAAAACTGTTTTTT | CATSDSTGTNEKLFF
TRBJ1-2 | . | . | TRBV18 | TGTGCCAGCTCACCACCCAACGGGAACTATGGCTACACCTTC | CASSPPNGNYGYTF
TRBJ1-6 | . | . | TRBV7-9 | TGTGCCAGCAGTGGACTTATGAGCTCCTATAATTCACCCCTCCACTTT | CASSGLMSSYNSPLHF
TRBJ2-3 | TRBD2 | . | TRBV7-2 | TGTGCCAGCAGCTTCCGACTAGCGGGGACCACAGATACGCAGTATTTT | CASSFRLAGTTDTQYF
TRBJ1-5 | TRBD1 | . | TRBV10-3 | TGTGCCTCGACCCGGACAGGCGGCCAGCCCCAGCATTTT | CASTRTGGQPQHF
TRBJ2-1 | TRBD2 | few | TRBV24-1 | TGTGCCACCGGCGAGGGAGGGAGTAATGAGCAGTTCTTC | CATGEGGSNEQFF
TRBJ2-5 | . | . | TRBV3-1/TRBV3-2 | TGTGCCAGCAGCCAAGTATTAGCGGCTAGTCCCCAGTACTTC | CASSQVLAASPQYF
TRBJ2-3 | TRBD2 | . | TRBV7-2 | TGTGCCAGCAGCTCCGGACTAGCGGGAGGGGTCACAGATACGCAGTATTTT | CASSSGLAGGVTDTQYF
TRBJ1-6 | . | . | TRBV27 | TGTGCCAGCAAGCGGGAGGCGGGCTATAATTCACCCCTCCACTTT | CASKREAGYNSPLHF
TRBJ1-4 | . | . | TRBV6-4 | TGTGCCAGCAGTCCTCAGGGCTTTGCTAATGAAAAACTGTTTTTT | CASSPQGFANEKLFF
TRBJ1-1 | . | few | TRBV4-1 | TGCGCCAGCAGCCAAGTCATCACCGGGAACACTGAAGCTTTCTTT | CASSQVITGNTEAFF
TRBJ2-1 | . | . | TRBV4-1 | TGCGCCAGCAGCCGAAATCGGGAGCTTAACAATGAGCAGTTCTTC | CASSRNRELNNEQFF
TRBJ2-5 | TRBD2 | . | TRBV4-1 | TGCGCCAGCAGCCAAGCTCACGCGGGGGGAGAGACCCAGTACTTC | CASSQAHAGGETQYF
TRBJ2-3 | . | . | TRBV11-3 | TGTGCCAGCAGCTTGGGGGCCCCCACAGATACGCAGTATTTT | CASSLGAPTDTQYF
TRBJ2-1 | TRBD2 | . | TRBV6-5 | TGTGCCAGCAATAGACTAGCGGTGAATGAGCAGTTCTTC | CASNRLAVNEQFF
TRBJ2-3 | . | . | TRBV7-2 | TGTGCCAGCAGCTCCCCTGGGATGGCGGGAGATACGCAGTATTTT | CASSSPGMAGDTQYF
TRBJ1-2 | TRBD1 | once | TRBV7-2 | TGTGCCAGCAGCTCCAGCGTGGCAGGGGGCCAACTCTATGGCTACACCTTC | CASSSSVAGGQLYGYTF